This T cell receptor (beta chain) was captured in a study of Tregs in tolerant kidney transplant recipients. General study results and limits: No direct test of biological reproducibility was done here.

Comments on this clone: Its antigen is still unknown.

The data were produced by immunoSEQ multiplex PCR, yet TCRdb's version contains in-frame clones alone and is incomplete. The sample yields some 68,000 clones, around 84% seen once. Germline CDR1 is MNHNY and CDR2 is SVGAGI (reference sequence). The V gene lost 7 bases and the J gene lost 6 bases, with 13 bases spanning the gap. CDR3 length: 12 amino acids. The clonotype comes from a human donor in good health. J is TRBJ2-7 and V is TRBV6-6; D might be TRBD1 (6 bases). Sequenced sample: CD4+ T cells from blood. CDR3 nucleotides: TGTGCCAGCACTCGGCAGGGGAGCGAGCAGTACTTC. Amino acid sequence: CASTRQGSEQYF.